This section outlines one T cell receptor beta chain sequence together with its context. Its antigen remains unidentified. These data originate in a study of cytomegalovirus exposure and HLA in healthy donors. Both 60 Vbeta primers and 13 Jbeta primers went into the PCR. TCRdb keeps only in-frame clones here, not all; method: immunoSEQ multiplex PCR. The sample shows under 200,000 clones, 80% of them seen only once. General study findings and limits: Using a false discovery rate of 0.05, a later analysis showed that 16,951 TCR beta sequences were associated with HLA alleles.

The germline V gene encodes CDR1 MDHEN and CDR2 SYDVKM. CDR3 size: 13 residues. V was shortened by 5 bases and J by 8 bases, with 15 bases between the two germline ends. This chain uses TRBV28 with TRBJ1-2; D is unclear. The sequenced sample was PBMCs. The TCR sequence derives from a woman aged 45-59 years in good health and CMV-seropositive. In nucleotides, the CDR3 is TGTGCCAGCAGTGACCCGCCGGGGTCCGGCTACACCTTC. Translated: CASSDPPGSGYTF.